These 26 T cell receptor beta chains share one sample of origin, sequenced in a study of blood T cell repertoires in COVID-19. Profiling relied on immunoSEQ multiplex PCR, and the TCRdb table lists in-frame clones only, not all of them. The table lists about 86,000 clones, approximately 88% of them singletons. Source material: peripheral blood. Receptor source: a woman over 75 with active or convalescent COVID-19.

The V call is TRBV28, the J call TRBJ1-6; D unresolved. Germline V gene lookup returns CDR1 MDHEN and CDR2 SYDVKM. With 5 bases removed from V and 6 bases from J, the gap between germline ends came to 14 bases. This CDR3 spans 15 amino acids. The CDR3 reads CASSPATGINSPLHF. The CDR3 bases are TGTGCCAGCAGTCCCGCGACGGGGATTAATTCACCCCTCCACTTT.

The chain couples TRBV28 to TRBJ1-5; TRBD1 agrees at 8 bases. After removal of 7 bases from V and 4 bases from J, the junction contained 3 bases not matched to a gene. The length of the CDR3 is 13 residues. Germline-derived CDR1 and CDR2 are MDHEN and SYDVKM. The CDR3 DNA reads TGTGCCAGCACCGGGGACAGGAATCAGCCCCAGCATTTT. Its protein is CASTGDRNQPQHF.

The chain is built from TRBV21-1 and TRBJ2-7; TRBD2, the table's D call, was not compared with the DNA. TRBV21-1 is a pseudogene segment. The CDR3 covers 15 residues. The CDR3 bases are TGTGCCAGCAGCTCGCGGGCCCGGGGGGTCTACGAGCAGTACTTC. Residues: CASSSRARGVYEQYF.

The V call is TRBV10-2, the J call TRBJ2-7, with 9 positions matching TRBD1. The V segment lost 6 bases and the J segment 2 bases; nucleotides outside the gene matches: 14. CDR1 and CDR2 from the germline V gene are WSHSY and SAAADI. CDR3 length: 17 amino acids. The CDR3 sequence: CASSNTGGVASAYEQYF. The CDR3 region has the DNA TGCGCCAGCAGCAATACAGGGGGCGTAGCCTCTGCCTACGAGCAGTACTTC.

This clone was found once. The genes are TRBV27 and TRBJ1-6; D is possibly TRBD1 (6 bases). The germline CDR1 and CDR2 sequences are MNHEY and SMNVEV (reference sequence). V lost 6 bases and J lost 6, with 27 bases in between. The CDR3 sequence is 19 residues long. CDR3 DNA sequence: TGTGCCAGCAGCATTTATCTTCGCAGGGGTCTAAACGTTAATTCACCCCTCCACTTT. It yields the protein CASSIYLRRGLNVNSPLHF.

A few counts support this clone. This chain joins TRBV6-2 or TRBV6-3 and TRBJ1-5; 11 positions match TRBD1. From germline, CDR1 is MNHEY and CDR2 SVGEGT. The J segment lost 3 bases and the V segment lost 5 bases, leaving 9 bases of the junction unmatched. The CDR3 runs to 17 residues. CDR3 DNA sequence: TGTGCCAGCAGTAAGGGGACAGGGGGGAGTACCAATCAGCCCCAGCATTTT. Translated: CASSKGTGGSTNQPQHF.

This clone was seen only a few times. This chain uses TRBV30 with TRBJ1-1; D is possibly TRBD1 (5 bases). Germline CDR1 GTSNPN, CDR2 SVGIG (reference sequence). The germline V and J ends were trimmed by 3 bases and 4 bases, with 12 bases remaining between them. The CDR3 covers 13 residues. The DNA for the CDR3 is TGTGCCTGGAGGAAACAGGAAAGCACTGAAGCTTTCTTT. It is translated as CAWRKQESTEAFF.

The chain has TRBV19 and TRBJ1-2; TRBD1 matches 7 bases. Germline assignment: CDR1 LNHDA and CDR2 SQIVND (reference sequence). The CDR3 consists of 14 residues. The trim removed 7 bases at V and 8 bases at J, leaving 13 bases unmatched. CDR3 sequence reads: CASTQGGRMPGYTF. CDR3 nucleotides: TGTGCCAGTACGCAGGGGGGCCGGATGCCCGGCTACACCTTC.

The chain couples TRBV5-1 to TRBJ2-7, with D perhaps matching TRBD2 (5 bases). The V end was cut by 0 bases, the J end by 1 base, with 11 bases between. The CDR3 has 15 residues. From germline, CDR1 is SGHRS and CDR2 YFSETQ. CDR3 in DNA: TGCGCCAGCAGCTTGGCGATGTCGGGATCCTACGAGCAGTACTTC. It encodes CASSLAMSGSYEQYF.

The chain combines TRBV27 with TRBJ2-3; 7 bases are a match to TRBD2. CDR1 is MNHEY and CDR2 is SMNVEV in the germline V gene (reference sequence). The CDR3 has 16 residues. V was clipped by 6 bases and J by 0 bases; unmatched bases: 9. CDR3 loop: CASSPGPGGSTDTQYF. As DNA, the CDR3 is TGTGCCAGCAGCCCGGGCCCCGGGGGGAGCACAGATACGCAGTATTTT.

V and J are TRBV5-6 and TRBJ2-3; possibly TRBD1 for D (5 bases). CDR3 length equals 15 residues. Germline CDR1 reads SGHDT; CDR2 reads YYEEEE. V lost 2 bases, J lost 2 bases, and 12 bases lay in between. The CDR3 nucleotides read TGTGCCAGCAGCTTCGTGACAGAGACCACAGATACGCAGTATTTT. It codes for CASSFVTETTDTQYF.

The chain carries TRBV5-4 and TRBJ2-2; 8 bases are a match to TRBD2. CDR1 is SGHNT and CDR2 is YYREEE in the germline V gene (reference sequence). The J segment lost 0 bases and the V segment lost 1 base, leaving 5 bases of the junction unmatched. The CDR3 loop spans 17 amino acids. The CDR3 bases are TGTGCCAGCAGCTTGCTGGGGCGGGGGGCGAACACCGGGGAGCTGTTTTTT. Amino acids: CASSLLGRGANTGELFF.

This chain links TRBV2 with TRBJ2-1; 7 positions match TRBD2. The CDR3 totals 14 residues. Germline CDR1 reads SNHLY; CDR2 reads FYNNEI. V was pared by 6 bases and J by 3 bases, with 5 bases of the junction left unmatched. CDR3 region: CASRGGALYNEQFF. The CDR3 DNA sequence: TGTGCCAGCAGGGGAGGGGCCCTCTACAATGAGCAGTTCTTC.

The chain joins TRBV14 to TRBJ2-5; D is possibly TRBD2 (6 bases). The CDR3 covers 16 residues. Germline V gene sequence: CDR1 SGHDN, CDR2 FVKESK. Between the trimmed V and J ends, which lost 4 bases and 4 bases, there was a span of 19 bases. The CDR3 nucleotides are TGTGCCAGCAGCCTCTCTGCGACTAGAGAAGGAGAGACCCAGTACTTC. Translated: CASSLSATREGETQYF.

This chain joins TRBV24-1 and TRBJ1-2, with no clear D. Germline CDR1 reads KGHDR; CDR2 reads SFDVKD. The CDR3 consists of 15 residues. V dropped 4 bases and J dropped 0 bases, with 11 bases sitting between them. As DNA, the CDR3 is TGTGCCACCAGTGACCCGAATTTAGCTAACTATGGCTACACCTTC. Its translation is CATSDPNLANYGYTF.

CDR3: CASSLDRGLVAFF. CDR3 bases: TGTGCCAGCAGCTTGGACAGGGGCTTAGTAGCTTTCTTT. The chain has TRBV7-9 and TRBJ1-1; 9 nucleotides agree with TRBD1. V trimming: 3 bases; J trimming: 10 bases; junction bases outside the gene matches: 6. Germline CDR1 and CDR2: SEHNR and FQNEAQ (reference sequence). The CDR3 is 13 residues long.

The chain couples TRBV4-3 to TRBJ2-7, with 8 bases lining up with TRBD1. V gave up 0 bases and J gave up 2 bases; unmatched junction bases: 6. The germline CDR1 and CDR2 sequences are LGHNA and YSLEER. This CDR3 comprises 16 residues. CDR3 residues: CASSQDGGTGPYEQYF. CDR3 bases: TGCGCCAGCAGCCAAGATGGGGGGACAGGTCCCTACGAGCAGTACTTC.

This chain joins TRBV4-1 and TRBJ2-7; 9 bases fit TRBD1. Trimming at V came to 0 bases and at J to 3 bases, leaving 9 bases not matched to a gene. Germline V gene lookup returns CDR1 MGHRA and CDR2 YSYEKL. This CDR3 is built from 17 residues. The CDR3: CASSQEPGTGIFYEQYF. CDR3 coding DNA: TGCGCCAGCAGCCAAGAACCCGGGACAGGGATTTTCTACGAGCAGTACTTC.

In its sample, this clone was seen a few times. The gene calls are TRBV6-5 and TRBJ1-5; D not certain. CDR1 is MNHEY, CDR2 SVGAGI, per germline. Between the trimmed V and J ends, which lost 8 bases and 3 bases, there was a span of 11 bases. This CDR3 has 13 amino acids. In nucleotides, the CDR3 is TGTGCCAGCCGCCGGGTGTACAATCAGCCCCAGCATTTT. It specifies CASRRVYNQPQHF.

The chain recombines TRBV4-1 with TRBJ2-2; a weak D match, TRBD1 (6 bases). CDR3 length: 16 residues. The germline V gene has CDR1 MGHRA and CDR2 YSYEKL. Between the trimmed V and J ends, which lost 1 base and 6 bases, there was a span of 15 bases. CDR3 loop: CASSQGRGRSPGELFF. The CDR3 nucleotides read TGCGCCAGCAGCCAAGGCAGGGGAAGGTCCCCCGGGGAGCTGTTTTTT.

V usage is TRBV27 and J usage is TRBJ2-3; D is perhaps TRBD1 (5 bases). V was trimmed by 6 bases and J by 2 bases, leaving 12 bases between them. CDR1 is MNHEY, CDR2 SMNVEV, per germline (reference sequence). This CDR3 is built from 14 residues. The CDR3 bases are TGTGCCAGCAGCTTACAGGTCTCCACAGATACGCAGTATTTT. Its translation is CASSLQVSTDTQYF.

V gene TRBV9 combines with J gene TRBJ1-2, with 7 bases identical to TRBD1. CDR1 is SGDLS, CDR2 YYNGEE, per germline. The J segment lost 8 bases and the V segment lost 3 bases, leaving 7 bases of the junction unmatched. The CDR3 runs to 13 residues. CDR3 sequence: CASSGGTEIGYTF. CDR3 nucleotide sequence: TGTGCCAGCAGCGGCGGGACAGAGATCGGCTACACCTTC.

V and J are TRBV27 and TRBJ2-1; the match to TRBD1 covers 7 bases. J was trimmed by 10 bases and V by 4 bases; bases with no gene match: 10. The CDR3 is made up of 14 amino acids. Germline lookup yields CDR1 MNHEY and CDR2 SMNVEV (reference sequence). CDR3 sequence (DNA): TGTGCCAGCAGTTCCCCTATAGGGACAGCCGAGCAGTTCTTC. Protein: CASSSPIGTAEQFF.

This clone was recorded only once. The chain carries TRBV19 and TRBJ2-1; D is possibly TRBD1 (6 bases). The V gene's germline CDR1 is LNHDA and CDR2 SQIVND (reference sequence). Trimming took off 0 bases at V and 8 bases at J, with 8 bases between the two ends. This CDR3 is built from 13 residues. CDR3 loop: CASSIDRGDEQFF. The CDR3 DNA follows: TGTGCCAGTAGTATAGACAGGGGAGATGAGCAGTTCTTC.

This chain links TRBV5-1 with TRBJ2-6; D is perhaps TRBD1 (5 bases). Germline CDR1 is SGHRS and CDR2 is YFSETQ. The V gene lost 4 bases and the J gene lost 0 bases, with 14 bases spanning the gap. The CDR3 has 17 residues. DNA of the CDR3: TGCGCCAGCAGCCCGACAGTCTCCGGCTCTGGGGCCAACGTCCTGACTTTC. It is translated as CASSPTVSGSGANVLTF.

This rearrangement joins TRBV28 to TRBJ1-5, with unresolved D. This CDR3 has 16 amino acids. Germline V lookup: CDR1 MDHEN, CDR2 SYDVKM. V was clipped by 2 bases and J by 9 bases, with 20 bases between them. CDR3: CASSLRRSLAVSPQHF. The CDR3 nucleotides are TGTGCCAGCAGTTTACGACGGAGCCTGGCCGTGTCGCCCCAGCATTTT.